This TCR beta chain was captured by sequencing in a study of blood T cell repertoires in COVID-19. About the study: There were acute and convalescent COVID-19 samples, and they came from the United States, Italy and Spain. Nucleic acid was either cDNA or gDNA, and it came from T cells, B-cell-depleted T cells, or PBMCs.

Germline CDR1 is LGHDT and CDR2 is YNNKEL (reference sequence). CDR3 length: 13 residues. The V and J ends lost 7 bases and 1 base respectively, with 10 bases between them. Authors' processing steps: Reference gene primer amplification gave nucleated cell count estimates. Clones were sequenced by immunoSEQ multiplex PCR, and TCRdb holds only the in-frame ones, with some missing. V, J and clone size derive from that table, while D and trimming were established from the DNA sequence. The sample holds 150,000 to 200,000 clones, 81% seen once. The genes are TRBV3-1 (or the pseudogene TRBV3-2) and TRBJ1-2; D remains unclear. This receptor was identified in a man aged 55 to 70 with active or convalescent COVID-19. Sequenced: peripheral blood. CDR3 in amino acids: CASTPGVNYGYTF. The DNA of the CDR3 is TGTGCCAGCACCCCGGGAGTTAACTATGGCTACACCTTC.